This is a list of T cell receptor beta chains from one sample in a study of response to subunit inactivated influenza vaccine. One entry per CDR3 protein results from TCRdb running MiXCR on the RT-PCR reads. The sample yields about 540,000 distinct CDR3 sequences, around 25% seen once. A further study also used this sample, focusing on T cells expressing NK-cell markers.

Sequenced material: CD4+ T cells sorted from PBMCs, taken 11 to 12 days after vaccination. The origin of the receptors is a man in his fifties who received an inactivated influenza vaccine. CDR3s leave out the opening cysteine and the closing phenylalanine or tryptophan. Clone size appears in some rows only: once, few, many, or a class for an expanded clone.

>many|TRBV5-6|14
ASSLAGRGQGTEAF
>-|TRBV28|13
ASSLVGLAKNIQY
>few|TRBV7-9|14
ASSLVGSESNYGYT
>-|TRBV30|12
AWSDGRRQETQY
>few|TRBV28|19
ASSTRSGTSFRALSYNEQF
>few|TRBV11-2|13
ASSLGRQGAGEQF
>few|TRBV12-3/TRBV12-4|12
ASSAMGGGTEAF
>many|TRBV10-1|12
ASKEGELAGELF
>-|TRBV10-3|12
AISEPGATYGYT
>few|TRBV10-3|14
AISGETGSYNSPLH
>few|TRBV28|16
ASSPGTGGAYYQETQY
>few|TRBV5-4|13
ASSTGGGRDGELF
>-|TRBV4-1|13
ASSQDSSYTDTQY
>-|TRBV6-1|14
ASRATWDRGDTEAF
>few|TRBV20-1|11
SASGASTDTQY
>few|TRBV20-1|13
SATKGHADSYEQY
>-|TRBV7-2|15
ASSLAGTGMGTGELF
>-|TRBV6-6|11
ASSREFHTEAF
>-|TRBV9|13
ASSPGGGSNYGYT
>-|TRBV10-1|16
ASNLSQSGGFSSYEQY
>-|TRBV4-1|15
ASSQGPGRSPYNEQF
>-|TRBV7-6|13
ASSPKRQGADSQY
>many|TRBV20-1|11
SASDGTGQPQH
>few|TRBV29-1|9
SVELGQGYT
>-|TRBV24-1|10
ATSDSNYEQY
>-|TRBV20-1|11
SVPGLINSPLH
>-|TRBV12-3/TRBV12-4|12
ASSTWDSLVTQY
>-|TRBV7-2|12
ASRRPGTGETQY
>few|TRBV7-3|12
ASSLFGVSGTQY
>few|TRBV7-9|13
ASSLVGGMADTQY
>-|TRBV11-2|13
ASSLERGGYNEQF
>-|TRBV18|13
ASSPPGPLTGELF
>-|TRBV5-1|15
ASSFWFSGTSTDTQY
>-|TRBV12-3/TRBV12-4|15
ASSPRSSGIHTDTQY
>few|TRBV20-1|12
SARDPRGSTEAF
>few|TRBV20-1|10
SAVRTGYEQY